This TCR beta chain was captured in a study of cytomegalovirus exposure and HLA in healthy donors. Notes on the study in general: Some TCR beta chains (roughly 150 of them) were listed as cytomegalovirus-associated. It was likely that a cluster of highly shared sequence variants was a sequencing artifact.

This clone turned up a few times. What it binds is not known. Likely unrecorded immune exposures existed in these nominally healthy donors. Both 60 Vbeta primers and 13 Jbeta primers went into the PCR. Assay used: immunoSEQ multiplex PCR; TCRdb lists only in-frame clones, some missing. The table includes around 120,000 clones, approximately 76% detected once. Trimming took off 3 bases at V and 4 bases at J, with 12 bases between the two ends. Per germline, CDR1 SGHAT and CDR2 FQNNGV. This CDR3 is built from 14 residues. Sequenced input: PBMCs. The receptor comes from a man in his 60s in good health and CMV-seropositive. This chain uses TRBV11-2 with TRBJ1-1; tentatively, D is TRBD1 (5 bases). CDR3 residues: CASSFDPGGTEAFF. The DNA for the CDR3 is TGTGCCAGCAGCTTTGACCCGGGGGGCACTGAAGCTTTCTTT.